These 10 T cell receptor beta chains were sequenced from one sample in a study of T cells in Graves' hyperthyroidism and ophthalmopathy. TCR beta CDR3 sequences were amplified from RNA transcripts. The study used the HTBI primer set for a first-round RT-PCR of the TCR CDR3. MiXCR, applied by TCRdb to the multiplex PCR reads, yields one record per CDR3 protein. The table records hundreds of thousands of distinct CDR3 sequences, roughly 15% of them present only once. The sequenced sample consisted of blood. These receptors were taken from a woman in her thirties or forties with Graves' ophthalmopathy.

This clonotype was detected only a few times. This chain joins TRBV27 and TRBJ2-7; no clear D. The CDR3 runs 14 residues. Trimming removed 3 bases at V and 0 bases at J, with 9 bases between. CDR1 and CDR2 from the germline V gene are MNHEY and SMNVEV (reference sequence). The CDR3 DNA reads TGTGCCAGCAGTTTGTTAACGAGCTCCTACGAGCAGTACTTC. Translating gives CASSLLTSSYEQYF.

In its sample, this clonotype was seen many times. The chain recombines TRBV28 with TRBJ2-6; 7 positions match TRBD1. Per the germline V gene, CDR1 is MDHEN and CDR2 is SYDVKM. The CDR3 has 17 amino acids. The V and J ends lost 2 bases and 2 bases, in that order; junction bases with no gene match: 6. In DNA form, the CDR3 reads TGTGCCAGCAGTTTAACAGGGGCGTCCGCTGGGGCCAACGTCCTGACTTTC. Amino acid sequence: CASSLTGASAGANVLTF. The full variable domain, rest sourced from reference TRBV28 and TRBJ2-6, is DVKVTQSSRYLVKRTGEKVFLECVQDMDHENMFWYRQDPGLGLRLIYFSYDVKMKEKGDIPEGYSVSREKKERFSLILESASTNQTSMYLCASSLTGASAGANVLTFGAGSRLTVL.

This clonotype was counted ten times or more. The chain is built from TRBV20-1 and TRBJ2-7; D uncertain. V was clipped by 3 bases and J by 7 bases, with 16 bases between them. Germline V gene lookup returns CDR1 DFQATT and CDR2 SNEGSKA (reference sequence). This CDR3 is 13 amino acids long. CDR3 loop: CSASPGPILEQYF. The CDR3 nucleotides read TGCAGTGCTAGCCCGGGCCCTATATTAGAGCAGTACTTC.

In this sample, this clonotype turned up a few times. The J gene is TRBJ1-1, the V gene TRBV30; D gene uncertain. The germline V and J ends were trimmed by 0 bases and 0 bases, with 8 bases remaining between them. Per germline, CDR1 GTSNPN and CDR2 SVGIG (reference sequence). The CDR3 loop spans 14 amino acids. The CDR3 reads CAWSVGSMNTEAFF. DNA of the CDR3: TGTGCCTGGAGTGTCGGCAGTATGAACACTGAAGCTTTCTTT.

The table lists this clonotype with many counts. The chain joins TRBV27 to TRBJ2-7; a possible D gene is TRBD2 (5 bases). This CDR3 is built from 13 residues. V was cut by 4 bases and J by 3 bases, with 10 bases left in between. Germline CDR1 and CDR2: MNHEY and SMNVEV (reference sequence). As DNA, the CDR3 is TGTGCCAGCAGTTCCGGACGGGGCTACGAGCAGTACTTC. Translation gives CASSSGRGYEQYF.

At least ten counts were recorded for this clonotype. The chain has TRBV28 and TRBJ2-5; D ambiguous. Germline CDR1 MDHEN, CDR2 SYDVKM. The V and J ends lost 2 bases and 5 bases respectively, with 9 bases between them. The CDR3 length is 13 residues. The CDR3 protein is CASSLLQFETQYF. In nucleotides, the CDR3 is TGTGCCAGCAGTTTACTTCAGTTCGAGACCCAGTACTTC.

This clonotype was seen ten or more times. The chain employs TRBV10-3 and TRBJ2-2, with D perhaps TRBD1 or TRBD2 (5 bases each). The CDR3 is 16 amino acids. Trimming shortened V by 8 bases and J by 4 bases, and 20 bases separated the two germline ends. The V gene's germline CDR1 is ENHRY and CDR2 SYGVKD. The DNA for the CDR3 is TGTGCCATCGTCGACGAGAGGGAGAGGGGCACCGGGGAGCTGTTTTTT. It yields the protein CAIVDERERGTGELFF.

This clonotype was detected a few times. This chain connects TRBV18 to TRBJ1-1, with a weak D call TRBD1 (6 bases). V was trimmed by 3 bases and J by 4 bases, leaving 15 bases between them. The V gene's germline CDR1 is KGHSH and CDR2 LQKENI. There are 15 residues in the CDR3. The CDR3 loop is CASSPLQGYGTEAFF. DNA for the CDR3: TGTGCCAGCTCACCTCTACAGGGATATGGCACTGAAGCTTTCTTT.

This clonotype was seen repeatedly, ten times or more. The chain recombines TRBV7-2 with TRBJ2-5; D gene unclear. Germline CDR1 and CDR2: SGHTA and FQGNSA. The CDR3 spans 15 residues. Trimming removed 5 bases at V and 5 bases at J, with 18 bases between. CDR3 nucleotide sequence: TGTGCCAGCAGCCAGCTTAACATCCTCAGGGAGACCCAGTACTTC. It codes for CASSQLNILRETQYF.

Ten or more counts support this clonotype. The chain recombines TRBV19 with TRBJ1-3; TRBD1 might be the D (5 bases). V lost 3 bases and J lost 4, with 13 bases in between. This CDR3 is 15 amino acids long. Germline V gene sequence: CDR1 LNHDA, CDR2 SQIVND (reference sequence). Here the CDR3 reads CASSMGHMGGNTIYF. DNA of the CDR3: TGTGCCAGTAGTATGGGGCATATGGGAGGAAACACCATATATTTT.